This T cell receptor (beta chain) was profiled in a study of CD8 T cells in ankylosing spondylitis. Findings and caveats of the study: Characteristic of ankylosing spondylitis blood, it appeared, was a TCR beta motif comprising several highly homologous variants.

V gave up 8 bases and J gave up 7 bases, with 21 bases separating them. Germline values: CDR1 SEHNR, CDR2 FQNEAQ (reference sequence). The CDR3 spans 15 residues. To note about this clonotype: Antigen specificity is unknown.

TCRdb re-analysed the 5' RACE reads in MiXCR, keeping a single row per CDR3 protein. Here the sample spans about 480,000 distinct CDR3 sequences, more than 15% being singletons. This sequence joins TRBV7-9 and TRBJ2-1, with D maybe TRBD2 (6 bases). The specimen sequenced was blood, either unsorted or a sorted T cell fraction (not recorded which). The source of this sequence is a male donor with ankylosing spondylitis. CDR3 in amino acids: CASSKDRGRSNEQFF. The DNA for the CDR3 is TGTGCCAGCTCAAAGGATCGAGGGAGGTCGAATGAGCAGTTCTTC. The full variable domain, completed using reference TRBV7-9 and TRBJ2-1, is DTGVSQNPRHKITKRGQNVTFRCDPISEHNRLYWYRQTLGQGPEFLTYFQNEAQLEKSRLLSDRFSAERPKGSFSTLEIQRTEQGDSAMYLCASSKDRGRSNEQFFGPGTRLTVL.